This TCR beta chain was identified during a study of blood T cells in healthy people across ages. Looking at the study overall: Template switching recovered approximately one barcoded beta molecule for every two T cells.

A second 7 to 11 cycle PCR used barcoded and J-beta primers. Each cDNA molecule received a tag from a template-switch adaptor that had 12 random nucleotides. TCRdb ran MiXCR on the 5' RACE reads and lists one entry per CDR3 protein. The repertoire holds about 720,000 distinct CDR3 sequences, with 20% to 25% as singletons. Per germline, CDR1 KGHDR and CDR2 SFDVKD. The CDR3 is made up of 16 amino acids. Trimming took 3 bases from V and 6 from J; bases not matched to a gene: 7. This clonotype was seen a few times. V and J are TRBV24-1 and TRBJ2-3; TRBD2 aligns across 11 bases. The sequencing sample was made of blood. This TCR was sampled from a man aged 65 to 79 in good health. The CDR3 is CATSDPIAGGPDTQYF. The CDR3 DNA follows: TGTGCCACCAGTGATCCCATAGCGGGAGGGCCGGATACGCAGTATTTT.